The clone carrying this T cell receptor beta chain appeared a few times. The sample is drawn from a study of T cells in Graves' hyperthyroidism and ophthalmopathy. Template material for amplifying TCR beta CDR3 regions consisted of RNA transcripts. The HTBI primer set served for first-round RT-PCR of the TCR CDR3. TCRdb analysed the multiplex PCR reads with MiXCR anew, one entry per CDR3 protein. This sample has hundreds of thousands of distinct CDR3 sequences; more than 15% occur once, and the top ten carry roughly 7.4%. V was clipped by 8 bases and J by 11 bases; unmatched bases: 22. CDR3 length equals 16 residues. The germline V gene encodes CDR1 LNHDA and CDR2 SQIVND (reference sequence).

This clonotype originated in a woman aged 18-30 years with Graves' hyperthyroidism. Sequenced material: blood. The rearrangement uses TRBV19 and TRBJ1-1, with TRBD1 matching 8 bases. Written as DNA, the CDR3 is TGTGCCAGTCTAATACAGGGGGGGATCAGGGATCGGATGGCTTTCTTT. Translating gives CASLIQGGIRDRMAFF.